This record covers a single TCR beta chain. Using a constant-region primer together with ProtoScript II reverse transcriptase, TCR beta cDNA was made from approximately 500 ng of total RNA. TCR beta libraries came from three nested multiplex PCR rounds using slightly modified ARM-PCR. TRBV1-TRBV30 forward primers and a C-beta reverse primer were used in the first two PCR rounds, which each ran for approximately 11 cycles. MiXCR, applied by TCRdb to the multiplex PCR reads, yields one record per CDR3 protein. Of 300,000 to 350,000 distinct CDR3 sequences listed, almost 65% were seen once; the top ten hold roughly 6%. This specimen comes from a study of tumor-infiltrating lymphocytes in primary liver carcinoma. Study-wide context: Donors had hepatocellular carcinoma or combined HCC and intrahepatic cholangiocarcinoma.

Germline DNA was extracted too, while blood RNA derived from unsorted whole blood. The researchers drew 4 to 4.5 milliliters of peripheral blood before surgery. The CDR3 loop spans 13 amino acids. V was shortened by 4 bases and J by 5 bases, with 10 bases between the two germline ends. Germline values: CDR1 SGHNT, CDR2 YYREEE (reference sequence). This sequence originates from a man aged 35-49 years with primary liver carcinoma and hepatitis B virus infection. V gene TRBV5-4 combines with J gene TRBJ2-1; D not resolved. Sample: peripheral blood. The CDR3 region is CASSMVYNNEQFF. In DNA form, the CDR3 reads TGTGCCAGCAGCATGGTCTACAACAATGAGCAGTTCTTC.